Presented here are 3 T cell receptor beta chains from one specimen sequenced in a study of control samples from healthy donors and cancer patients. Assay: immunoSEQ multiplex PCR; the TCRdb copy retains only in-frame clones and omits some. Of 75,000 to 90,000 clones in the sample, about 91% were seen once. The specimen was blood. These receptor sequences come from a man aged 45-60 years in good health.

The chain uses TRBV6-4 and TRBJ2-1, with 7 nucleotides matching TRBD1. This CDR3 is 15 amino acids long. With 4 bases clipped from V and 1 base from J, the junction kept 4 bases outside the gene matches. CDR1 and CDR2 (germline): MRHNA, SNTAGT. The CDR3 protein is CASSVEGASYNEQFF. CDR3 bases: TGTGCCAGCAGTGTAGAGGGGGCGTCCTACAATGAGCAGTTCTTC.

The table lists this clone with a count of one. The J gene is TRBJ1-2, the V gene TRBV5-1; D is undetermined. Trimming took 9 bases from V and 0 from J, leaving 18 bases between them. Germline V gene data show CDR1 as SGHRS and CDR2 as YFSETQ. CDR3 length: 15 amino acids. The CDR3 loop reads CATFADPNANYGYTF. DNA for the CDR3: TGCGCCACCTTCGCTGACCCGAATGCTAACTATGGCTACACCTTC.

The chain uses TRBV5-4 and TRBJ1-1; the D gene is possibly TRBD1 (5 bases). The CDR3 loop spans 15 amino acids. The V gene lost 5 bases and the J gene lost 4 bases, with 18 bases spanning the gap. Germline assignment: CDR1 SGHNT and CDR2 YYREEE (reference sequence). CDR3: CASSPIGGLGTEAFF. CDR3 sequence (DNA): TGTGCCAGCAGTCCCATTGGGGGTTTAGGCACTGAAGCTTTCTTT.